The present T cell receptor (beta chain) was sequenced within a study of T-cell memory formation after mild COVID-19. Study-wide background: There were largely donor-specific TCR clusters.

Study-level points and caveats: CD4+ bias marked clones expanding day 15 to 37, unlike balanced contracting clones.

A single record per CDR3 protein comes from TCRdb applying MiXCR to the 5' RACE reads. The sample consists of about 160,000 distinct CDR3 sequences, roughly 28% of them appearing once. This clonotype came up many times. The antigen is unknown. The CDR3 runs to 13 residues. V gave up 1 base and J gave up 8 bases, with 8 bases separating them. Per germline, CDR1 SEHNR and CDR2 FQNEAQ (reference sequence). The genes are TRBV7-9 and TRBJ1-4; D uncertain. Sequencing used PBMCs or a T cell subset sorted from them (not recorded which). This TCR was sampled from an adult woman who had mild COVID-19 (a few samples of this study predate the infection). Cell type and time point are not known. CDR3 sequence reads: CASSLEGGEKLFF. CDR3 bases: TGTGCCAGCAGCTTAGAAGGCGGCGAAAAACTGTTTTTT.